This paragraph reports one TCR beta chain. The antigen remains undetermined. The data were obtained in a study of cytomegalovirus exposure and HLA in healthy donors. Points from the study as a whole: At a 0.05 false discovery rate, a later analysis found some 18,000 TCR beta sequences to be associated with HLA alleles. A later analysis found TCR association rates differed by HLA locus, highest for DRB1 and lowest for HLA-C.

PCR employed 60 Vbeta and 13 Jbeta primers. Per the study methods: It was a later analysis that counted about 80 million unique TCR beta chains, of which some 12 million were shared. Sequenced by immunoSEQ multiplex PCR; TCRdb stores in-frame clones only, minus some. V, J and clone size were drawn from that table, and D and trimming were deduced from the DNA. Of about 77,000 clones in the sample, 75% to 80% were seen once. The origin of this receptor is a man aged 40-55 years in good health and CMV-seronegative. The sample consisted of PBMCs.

This chain's CDR3 is CASSFLGLAGTYEQYF. In DNA form, the CDR3 reads TGTGCCAGCAGTTTCCTGGGACTAGCGGGGACCTACGAGCAGTACTTC. The chain carries TRBV28 and TRBJ2-7; TRBD2 aligns across 13 bases. Germline CDR1 reads MDHEN; CDR2 reads SYDVKM. Trimming cost V 3 bases and J 2 bases; bases outside gene matches: 4. The CDR3 has 16 residues.